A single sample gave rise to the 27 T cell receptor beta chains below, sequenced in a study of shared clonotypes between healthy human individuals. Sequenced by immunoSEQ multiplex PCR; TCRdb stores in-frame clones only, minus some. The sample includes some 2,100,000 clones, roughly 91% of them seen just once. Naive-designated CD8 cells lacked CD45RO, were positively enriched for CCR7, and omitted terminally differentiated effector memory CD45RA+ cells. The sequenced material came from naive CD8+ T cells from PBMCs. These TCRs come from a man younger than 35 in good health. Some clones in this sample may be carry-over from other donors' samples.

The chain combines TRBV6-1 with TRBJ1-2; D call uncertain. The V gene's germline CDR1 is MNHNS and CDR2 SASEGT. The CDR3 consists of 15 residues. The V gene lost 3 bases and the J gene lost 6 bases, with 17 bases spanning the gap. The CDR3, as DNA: TGTGCCAGCAGTGAGCGAGGTTTCCTGGTGAATGGCTACACCTTC. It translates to CASSERGFLVNGYTF.

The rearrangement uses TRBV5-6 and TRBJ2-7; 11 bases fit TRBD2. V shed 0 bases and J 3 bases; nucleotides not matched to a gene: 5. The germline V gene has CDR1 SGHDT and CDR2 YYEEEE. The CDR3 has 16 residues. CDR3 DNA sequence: TGTGCCAGCAGCTTGGATGCTAGCGGGAGGAGCTACGAGCAGTACTTC. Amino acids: CASSLDASGRSYEQYF. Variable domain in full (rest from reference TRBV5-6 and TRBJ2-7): DAGVTQSPTHLIKTRGQQVTLRCSPKSGHDTVSWYQQALGQGPQFIFQYYEEEERQRGNFPDRFSGHQFPNYSSELNVNALLLGDSALYLCASSLDASGRSYEQYFGPGTRLTVT.

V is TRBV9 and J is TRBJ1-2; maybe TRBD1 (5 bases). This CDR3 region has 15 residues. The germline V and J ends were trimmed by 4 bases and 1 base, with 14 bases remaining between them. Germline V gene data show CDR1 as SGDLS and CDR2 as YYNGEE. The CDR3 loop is CASSSRQNINYGYTF. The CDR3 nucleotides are TGTGCCAGCAGCTCCAGACAGAATATTAACTATGGCTACACCTTC.

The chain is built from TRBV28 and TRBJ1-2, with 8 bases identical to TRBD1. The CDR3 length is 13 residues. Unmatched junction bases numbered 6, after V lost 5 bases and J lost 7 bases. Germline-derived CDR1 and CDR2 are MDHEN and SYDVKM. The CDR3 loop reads CASSPRTGLGYTF. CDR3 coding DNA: TGTGCCAGCAGTCCGCGGACAGGGCTTGGCTACACCTTC.

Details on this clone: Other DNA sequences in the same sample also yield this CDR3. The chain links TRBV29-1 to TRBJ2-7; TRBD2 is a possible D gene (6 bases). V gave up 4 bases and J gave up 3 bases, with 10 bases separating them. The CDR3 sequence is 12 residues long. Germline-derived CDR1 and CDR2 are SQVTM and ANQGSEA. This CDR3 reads CSVGDGSYEQYF. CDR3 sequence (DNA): TGCAGCGTTGGGGACGGGAGCTACGAGCAGTACTTC.

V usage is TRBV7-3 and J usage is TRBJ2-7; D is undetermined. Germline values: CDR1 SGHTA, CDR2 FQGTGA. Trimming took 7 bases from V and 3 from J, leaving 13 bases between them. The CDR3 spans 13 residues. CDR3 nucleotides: TGTGCCAGCACCCTCCGGCTCCGCTACGAGCAGTACTTC. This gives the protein CASTLRLRYEQYF.

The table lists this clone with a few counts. The CDR3 DNA is TGTGCCAGCAGCCTTGGACAGACGGGCACTGAAGCTTTCTTT. Translated, it gives CASSLGQTGTEAFF. The chain uses TRBV14 and TRBJ1-1, with a tentative D call TRBD1 (6 bases). CDR3 length equals 14 residues. Germline CDR1 and CDR2: SGHDN and FVKESK. Trimming took 4 bases from V and 4 from J, leaving 13 bases between them.

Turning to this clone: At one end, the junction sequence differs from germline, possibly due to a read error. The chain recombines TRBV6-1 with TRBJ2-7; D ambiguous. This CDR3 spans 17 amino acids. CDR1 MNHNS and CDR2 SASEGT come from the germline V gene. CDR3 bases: TGTGCCAGCAGCGAAGGGCCAGAGCCCTCTCTTTCCTACGAGCAGTACTTC. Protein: CASSEGPEPSLSYEQYF.

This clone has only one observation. The CDR3 DNA follows: TGTGCCAGCGGCAGAGGGTGGACCCAGTACTTC. It translates to CASGRGWTQYF. The J gene is TRBJ2-5, the V gene TRBV27; D is perhaps TRBD2 (5 bases). The CDR3 is 11 residues long. V lost 8 bases, J lost 7 bases, and 11 bases lay in between. Germline CDR1 reads MNHEY; CDR2 reads SMNVEV (reference sequence).

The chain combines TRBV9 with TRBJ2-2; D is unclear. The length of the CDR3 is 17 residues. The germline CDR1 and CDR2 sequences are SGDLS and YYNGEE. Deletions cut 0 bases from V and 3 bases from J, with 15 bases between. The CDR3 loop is CASSVDSATAYTGELFF. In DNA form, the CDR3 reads TGTGCCAGCAGCGTAGACTCCGCGACGGCATACACCGGGGAGCTGTTTTTT.

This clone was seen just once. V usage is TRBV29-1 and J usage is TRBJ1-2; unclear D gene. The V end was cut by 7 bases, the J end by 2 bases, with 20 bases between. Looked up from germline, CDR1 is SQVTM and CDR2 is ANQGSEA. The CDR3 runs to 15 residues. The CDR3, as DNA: TGCAGCGCCGTGACAAGACTCAACTACAACTATGGCTACACCTTC. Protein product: CSAVTRLNYNYGYTF. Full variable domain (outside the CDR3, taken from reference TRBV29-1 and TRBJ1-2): SAVISQKPSRDICQRGTSLTIQCQVDSQVTMMFWYRQQPGQSLTLIATANQGSEATYESGFVIDKFPISRPNLTFSTLTVSNMSPEDSSIYLCSAVTRLNYNYGYTFGSGTRLTVV.

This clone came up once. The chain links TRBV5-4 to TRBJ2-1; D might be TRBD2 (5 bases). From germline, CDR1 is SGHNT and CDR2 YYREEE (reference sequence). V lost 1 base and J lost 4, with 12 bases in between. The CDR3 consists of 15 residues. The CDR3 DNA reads TGTGCCAGCAGCTTGTGGGTTGAGCGGTACAATGAGCAGTTCTTC. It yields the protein CASSLWVERYNEQFF.

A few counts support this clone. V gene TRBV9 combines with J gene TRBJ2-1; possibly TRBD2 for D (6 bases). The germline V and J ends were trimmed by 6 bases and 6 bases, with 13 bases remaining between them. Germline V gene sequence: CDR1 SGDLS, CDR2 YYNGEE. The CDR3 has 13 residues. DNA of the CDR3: TGTGCCAGCACCCCAAGCGGGCGCAATGAGCAGTTCTTC. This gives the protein CASTPSGRNEQFF.

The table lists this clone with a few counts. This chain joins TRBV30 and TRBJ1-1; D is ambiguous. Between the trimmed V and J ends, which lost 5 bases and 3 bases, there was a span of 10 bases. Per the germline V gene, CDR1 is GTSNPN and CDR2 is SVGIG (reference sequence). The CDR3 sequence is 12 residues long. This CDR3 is CAWGDPDTEAFF. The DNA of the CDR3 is TGTGCCTGGGGCGATCCGGACACTGAAGCTTTCTTT.

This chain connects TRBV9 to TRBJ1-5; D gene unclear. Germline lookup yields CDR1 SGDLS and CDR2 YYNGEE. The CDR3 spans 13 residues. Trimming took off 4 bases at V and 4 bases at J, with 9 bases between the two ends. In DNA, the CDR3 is TGTGCCAGCAGCTCGAGCCTTAATCAGCCCCAGCATTTT. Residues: CASSSSLNQPQHF.

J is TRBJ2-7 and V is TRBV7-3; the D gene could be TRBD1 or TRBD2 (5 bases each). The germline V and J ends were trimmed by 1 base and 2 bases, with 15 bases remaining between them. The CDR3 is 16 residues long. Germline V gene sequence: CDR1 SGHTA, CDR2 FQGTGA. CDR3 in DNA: TGTGCCAGCAGCTTAATCGGTGGGACCGATACCTACGAGCAGTACTTC. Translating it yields CASSLIGGTDTYEQYF.

In nucleotides, the CDR3 is TGTGCCATCAGTGAGGAACAGGCTTATCAGCCCCAGCATTTT. It specifies CAISEEQAYQPQHF. This chain uses TRBV10-3 with TRBJ1-5; a weak D match, TRBD1 (5 bases). The V end was cut by 2 bases, the J end by 5 bases, with 10 bases between. Germline V gives CDR1 ENHRY, CDR2 SYGVKD. The CDR3 is 14 amino acids.

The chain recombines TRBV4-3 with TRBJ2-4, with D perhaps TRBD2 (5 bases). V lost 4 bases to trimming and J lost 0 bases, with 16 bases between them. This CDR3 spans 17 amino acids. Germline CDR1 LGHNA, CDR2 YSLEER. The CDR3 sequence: CASSPRWVGLAKNIQYF. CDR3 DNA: TGCGCCAGCAGCCCCAGATGGGTCGGACTAGCCAAAAACATTCAGTACTTC.

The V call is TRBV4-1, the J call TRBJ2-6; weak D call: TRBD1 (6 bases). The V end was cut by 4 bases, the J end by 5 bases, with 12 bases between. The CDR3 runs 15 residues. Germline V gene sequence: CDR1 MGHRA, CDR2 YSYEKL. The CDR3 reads CASSPSQGRANVLTF. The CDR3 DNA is TGCGCCAGCAGCCCATCACAGGGTAGGGCCAACGTCCTGACTTTC.

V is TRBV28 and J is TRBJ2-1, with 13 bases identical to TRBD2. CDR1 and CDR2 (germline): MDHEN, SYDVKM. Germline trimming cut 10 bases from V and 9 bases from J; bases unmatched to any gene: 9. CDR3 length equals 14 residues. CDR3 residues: CAIQSGLAGPEQFF. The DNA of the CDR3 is TGTGCCATCCAATCGGGACTAGCGGGACCTGAGCAGTTCTTC.

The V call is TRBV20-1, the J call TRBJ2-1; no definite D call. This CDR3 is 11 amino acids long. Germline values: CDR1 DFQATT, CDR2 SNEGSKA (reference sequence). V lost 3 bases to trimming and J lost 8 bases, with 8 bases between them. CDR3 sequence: CSAREGHEQFF. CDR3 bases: TGCAGTGCTAGGGAAGGGCATGAGCAGTTCTTC.

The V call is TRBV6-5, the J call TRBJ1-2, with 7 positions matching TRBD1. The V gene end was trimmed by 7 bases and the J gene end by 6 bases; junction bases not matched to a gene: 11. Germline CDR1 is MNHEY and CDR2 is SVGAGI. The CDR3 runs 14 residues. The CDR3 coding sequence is TGTGCCAGCACTCGACAGGGACCGGCTGATGGCTACACCTTC. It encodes CASTRQGPADGYTF.

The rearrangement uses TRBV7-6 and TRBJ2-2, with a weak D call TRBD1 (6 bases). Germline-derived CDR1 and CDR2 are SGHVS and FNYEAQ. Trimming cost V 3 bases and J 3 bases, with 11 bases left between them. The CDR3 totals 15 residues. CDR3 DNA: TGTGCCAGCAGCTTGGGCCAGGGGTACACCGGGGAGCTGTTTTTT. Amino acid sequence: CASSLGQGYTGELFF.

The CDR3 nucleotides read TGTGCCAGCAGCTTAGCGGCTCTGCGGGGAGCCTACAATGAGCAGTTCTTC. Translation gives CASSLAALRGAYNEQFF. The V gene is TRBV7-6, the J gene TRBJ2-1; weak D call: TRBD2 (6 bases). In germline, CDR1 is SGHVS, CDR2 FNYEAQ. The V gene lost 0 bases and the J gene lost 2 bases, with 14 bases spanning the gap. The CDR3 spans 17 residues.

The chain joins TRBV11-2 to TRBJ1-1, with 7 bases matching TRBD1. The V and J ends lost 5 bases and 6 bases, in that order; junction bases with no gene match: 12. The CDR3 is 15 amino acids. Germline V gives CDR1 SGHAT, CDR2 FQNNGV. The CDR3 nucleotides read TGTGCCAGCAGCCCCAGGACAGGTCATGAGGCTGAAGCTTTCTTT. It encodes CASSPRTGHEAEAFF.

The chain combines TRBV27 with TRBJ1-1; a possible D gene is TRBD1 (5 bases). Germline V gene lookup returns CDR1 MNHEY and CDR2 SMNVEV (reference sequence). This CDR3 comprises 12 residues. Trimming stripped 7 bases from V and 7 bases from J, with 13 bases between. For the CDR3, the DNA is TGTGCCAGCAAATCCTGGGGGGTTGAAGCTTTCTTT. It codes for CASKSWGVEAFF.

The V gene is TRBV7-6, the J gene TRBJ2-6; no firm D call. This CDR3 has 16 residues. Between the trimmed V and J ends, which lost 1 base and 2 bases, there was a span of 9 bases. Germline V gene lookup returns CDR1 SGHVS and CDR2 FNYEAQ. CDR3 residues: CASSLVGGTGANVLTF. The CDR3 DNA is TGTGCCAGCAGCTTAGTTGGTGGGACTGGGGCCAACGTCCTGACTTTC.